This TCR beta chain derives from a study of beta chain features in type 1 diabetes (dated by TCRdb to 2016 to 2019). Study-wide context: No differences in mean age, gender distribution, total cell number or subset yield were found between patients and healthy donors. A total of 107,917,701 sorted cells were examined across all samples, and a strong correlation was observed between cell number per subset and RNA yield. The study compared TCRB repertoires of sorted circulating CD4+ T cell subsets between recently diagnosed type 1 diabetes patients and matched healthy donors. Whereas all 30 or so donors provided naive and central memory subsets, regulatory and stem cell-like memory subsets were isolated from just 8 patients and about 8 healthy donors.

The entire amount of isolated RNA was reverse transcribed using the High Capacity cDNA Reverse Transcription Kit, so the sequenced TCRB transcripts were expressed ones. Naive, central memory and regulatory T cell samples underwent deep immunoSEQ sequencing, averaging about 3.57 million total reads per sample. After sorted cells were lysed in RLT buffer, RNA was extracted with DNase-treated RNeasy Micro or Mini kits, with the choice depending on cell number. To prevent cross-contamination, every cell subset was processed on its own, while patient and healthy donor samples were processed together. Using the immunoSEQ multiplex PCR, TCRB sequences were amplified from cDNA into 87-bp fragments spanning the CDR3 region. Sequencing of the amplicons was performed on the Illumina HiSeq platform. The authors' pipeline ran thus. PCR bias was computationally corrected using synthetic template baselines, reads within Hamming distance 2 were collapsed, and singletons that could not be merged were discarded. Reads were aligned to IMGT to assign V, D and J genes, CDR3 length, and insertions or deletions at six rearrangement sites. Within each subset, clonotype counts were normalized to sorted cell number, after which true diversity and Gini coefficients were computed with the tcR R package. Repertoire sharing was quantified using the overlap coefficient calculated on TCRB nucleotide sequences. Out-of-frame TCRB sequences from naive cells were analyzed as a proxy for the pre-selection repertoire. The clones in this table, taken by TCRdb from immuneACCESS, are in-frame only. Not every clone is retained; where verified, under half of the shortfall comes from an unresolved V gene, and the cause of the rest is unknown. From that table come the V and J calls and clone size; the DNA was used to work out D and trimming. This sample comprises 330,000 or so clones, around a fifth of them detected only once. The ten most abundant clones make up under 0.05% of the sample.

CDR1 and CDR2, per the germline V gene, are KGHSH and LQKENI. Including cysteine and phenylalanine, the CDR3 has 16 amino acids. Just CDR3 DNA is preserved here, 48 bases in frame from base 1. For this chain, trimming is 0 bases at the V end and 2 bases at the J end, and the number of junction bases without a gene match is 6. A single peripheral blood draw of approximately 110 mL on average was collected from each donor into heparinised tubes. Using a panel that included CD45RO, CCR7, CD25, CD127, CD95 and CD27, naive, central memory, regulatory and stem cell-like memory CD4+ T cells were sorted on a BD FACSAria II. Purity was above 98% for every sorted population. Right away, PBMCs were isolated by Lymphoprep density gradient centrifugation and were stained directly, with no culture step. To minimize batch effects, samples were stained and sorted in pairs, one healthy donor with one patient per experiment.

What the work shows at the level of the full study, not this receptor alone: Because cDNA was sequenced instead of genomic DNA, activated cells with high expression could be over-represented, although the groups did not differ in activation or CD3 levels. Because the HLA sub-analyses included only small numbers of individuals, any influence of HLA type on TCRB rearrangement was left unresolved. In all four CD4+ subsets, TCRB CDR3 length was moderately but significantly shorter in type 1 diabetes patients. PCR might favor shorter templates, but patient and control samples were amplified and corrected together, so any skew would affect both groups equally. At VDJ recombination sites, patients with type 1 diabetes made fewer insertions and deleted more nucleotides, a pattern implying thymic rearrangement abnormalities. Naive, central memory and regulatory TCRB repertoires appeared to be more alike among patients than among healthy donors.

Only a few counts were recorded for this clone. Its antigen remains unidentified. Per-base quality was not reported, and no clone a single base away is much larger than it. Sequencing was done on a sample of naive CD4+ T cells from blood. This specimen's cell subset or site label, interpreted: true naive CD4+ T cells. The sequence links TRBV18 to TRBJ2-7; 8 middle bases align to TRBD2. The sequence was collected from a woman aged 18-30 years in good health. The DNA sequence follows: TGTGCCAGCTCACCACCGGTCGGGAGGGGGACCTACGAGCAGTACTTC. It is translated as CASSPPVGRGTYEQYF.